One sample yielded the 25 T cell receptor beta chains listed below, sequenced in a study of healthy donors' naive CD4 and CD8 T cells. Starting from around 500 ng of total RNA, TCR libraries were made with linear amplification. TCRdb processed the reads anew with MiXCR; each CDR3 protein has one entry. The table records 200,000 or so distinct CDR3 sequences, 65% to 75% of them present only once. Input material: naive CD4+ and CD8+ T cells sorted from blood, pooled from several donors. The receptors were sampled from a pool of human donors in good health; the sample pools cells from several healthy donors.

The chain carries TRBV24-1 and TRBJ1-1, with no clear D. The CDR3 consists of 16 residues. V gave up 3 bases and J gave up 4 bases, with 17 bases separating them. The germline gives CDR1 KGHDR, CDR2 SFDVKD. The CDR3 bases are TGTGCCACCAGTGATCATAGTGGAGGGAAGGTCACTGAAGCTTTCTTT. Residues: CATSDHSGGKVTEAFF.

The chain is built from TRBV6-5 and TRBJ1-1, with 10 bases lining up with TRBD1. The CDR3 length is 17 residues. V shed 2 bases and J 1 base; nucleotides not matched to a gene: 7. CDR1 and CDR2 from the germline V gene are MNHEY and SVGAGI. Here the CDR3 reads CASSYRRDRGSNTEAFF. The CDR3 DNA is TGTGCCAGCAGTTACCGCCGGGACAGGGGCTCGAACACTGAAGCTTTCTTT.

The CDR3 is CASSYGSLVETQYF. The DNA of the CDR3 is TGTGCCAGCAGTTACGGTTCGCTAGTTGAGACCCAGTACTTC. V usage is TRBV6-5 and J usage is TRBJ2-5; D remains ambiguous. This CDR3 comprises 14 residues. The germline gives CDR1 MNHEY, CDR2 SVGAGI. V was trimmed by 2 bases and J by 5 bases, leaving 12 bases between them.

This chain uses TRBV6-2 or TRBV6-3 with TRBJ2-1; 9 nucleotides match TRBD2. Germline assignment: CDR1 MNHEY and CDR2 SVGEGT. The CDR3 has 13 residues. The V and J ends lost 8 bases and 6 bases, in that order; junction bases with no gene match: 5. CDR3 loop: CASRSSGVNEQFF. The CDR3 coding sequence is TGTGCCAGCCGGTCTAGCGGGGTCAATGAGCAGTTCTTC.

The chain joins TRBV29-1 to TRBJ1-1; D gene ambiguous. Germline V lookup: CDR1 SQVTM, CDR2 ANQGSEA. Trimming removed 8 bases at V and 1 base at J, with 11 bases between. The CDR3 spans 12 residues. CDR3 coding DNA: TGCAGCAGGTGGGAGGGGAACACTGAAGCTTTCTTT. This gives the protein CSRWEGNTEAFF.

The chain combines TRBV5-6 with TRBJ1-1; D is uncertain. V was pared by 3 bases and J by 3 bases, with 6 bases between. The germline CDR1 and CDR2 sequences are SGHDT and YYEEEE. The length of the CDR3 is 12 residues. The CDR3 here is CASSSLYTEAFF. As DNA, the CDR3 is TGTGCCAGCAGCTCTCTATACACTGAAGCTTTCTTT.

The rearrangement uses TRBV29-1 and TRBJ1-2, with D tentatively TRBD1 (5 bases). Trimming removed 1 base from V and 7 bases from J, with 10 bases in between. Germline CDR1 reads SQVTM; CDR2 reads ANQGSEA. This CDR3 comprises 12 residues. The CDR3 sequence: CSVEGEGSGYTF. The CDR3 DNA sequence: TGCAGCGTTGAAGGCGAGGGGTCTGGCTACACCTTC.

CDR3 in amino acids: CSVEVSGTASSYEQYF. In DNA form, the CDR3 reads TGCAGCGTTGAAGTCTCTGGGACAGCGAGCTCCTACGAGCAGTACTTC. The chain combines TRBV29-1 with TRBJ2-7, with 7 bases matching TRBD1. The junction had 9 bases not matched to a gene; V was cut back by 1 base and J by 0 bases. The CDR3 has 16 residues. The V gene's germline CDR1 is SQVTM and CDR2 ANQGSEA.

The chain couples TRBV2 to TRBJ2-6, with D perhaps matching TRBD2 (6 bases). This CDR3 has 16 residues. The germline V gene encodes CDR1 SNHLY and CDR2 FYNNEI. The germline V and J ends were trimmed by 2 bases and 2 bases, with 10 bases remaining between them. The CDR3 protein is CASSELGLPGANVLTF. The CDR3, as DNA: TGTGCCAGCAGTGAATTGGGACTCCCTGGGGCCAACGTCCTGACTTTC.

The chain employs TRBV10-3 and TRBJ2-1; D ambiguous. The CDR3 is 13 residues long. The ends were cut back, 0 bases at V and 2 bases at J, with 2 bases in the middle. Germline values: CDR1 ENHRY, CDR2 SYGVKD. The CDR3 region has the DNA TGTGCCATCAGTGAGTCTACCTACAATGAGCAGTTCTTC. Its translation is CAISESTYNEQFF.

This sequence joins TRBV21-1 and TRBJ2-7; the D call of TRBD2 is as the table states it, not checked on the DNA. TRBV21-1 is given as a pseudogene. CDR3 length equals 16 residues. CDR3 DNA sequence: TGTGCCAGCCGCTTGGAGCTACAGGGCCCCCGCTACGAGCAGTACTTC. Amino acids: CASRLELQGPRYEQYF.

V usage is TRBV14 and J usage is TRBJ2-7; perhaps D is TRBD1 or TRBD2 (5 bases each). From germline, CDR1 is SGHDN and CDR2 FVKESK. The V and J ends lost 4 bases and 3 bases respectively, with 7 bases between them. The CDR3 spans 12 residues. CDR3 DNA sequence: TGTGCCAGCAGCCGGGACGTCTACGAGCAGTACTTC. The encoded protein is CASSRDVYEQYF.

The genes are TRBV18 and TRBJ2-1; TRBD2 aligns across 7 bases. In germline, CDR1 is KGHSH, CDR2 LQKENI. The junction had 1 base not matched to a gene; V was cut back by 0 bases and J by 2 bases. The CDR3 consists of 15 residues. CDR3 DNA sequence: TGTGCCAGCTCACCACCCCTAGCGGCCTACAATGAGCAGTTCTTC. Protein: CASSPPLAAYNEQFF.

The J gene is TRBJ2-7, the V gene TRBV19; D gene uncertain. Per the germline V gene, CDR1 is LNHDA and CDR2 is SQIVND (reference sequence). CDR3 length: 14 amino acids. The V gene lost 4 bases and the J gene lost 3 bases, with 13 bases spanning the gap. DNA of the CDR3: TGTGCCAGTAGTACCACCCTATATGGCTACGAGCAGTACTTC. It codes for CASSTTLYGYEQYF.

The chain has TRBV4-3 and TRBJ2-1; no firm D call. The CDR3 covers 13 residues. The germline V gene has CDR1 LGHNA and CDR2 YSLEER. V was pared by 1 base and J by 8 bases, with 9 bases between. CDR3 sequence: CASSQVSEDEQFF. Here the CDR3 DNA reads TGCGCCAGCAGCCAAGTAAGCGAAGATGAGCAGTTCTTC.

The CDR3 reads CASYKGPNGYTF. In DNA, the CDR3 is TGTGCCAGCTATAAGGGGCCCAATGGCTACACCTTC. The chain has TRBV6-5 and TRBJ1-2, with a weak D call TRBD1 (5 bases). Per germline, CDR1 MNHEY and CDR2 SVGAGI. V shed 8 bases and J shed 6 bases, with 13 bases lying between them. The CDR3 has 12 residues.

This clonotype was recorded only once. For the CDR3, the DNA is TGTGCCAGCAGTTACAACGCAGATACGCAGTATTTT. This gives the protein CASSYNADTQYF. This chain joins TRBV6-6 and TRBJ2-3; D is ambiguous. This CDR3 region has 12 residues. Germline values: CDR1 MNHNY, CDR2 SVGAGI (reference sequence). Trimming removed 2 bases from V and 4 bases from J, with 4 bases in between.

This clonotype appeared a single time. The V and J genes are TRBV7-2 and TRBJ2-1, with 10 bases that match TRBD2. The length of the CDR3 is 15 residues. The germline V gene has CDR1 SGHTA and CDR2 FQGNSA. V was pared by 5 bases and J by 6 bases, with 7 bases of the junction left unmatched. CDR3 in amino acids: CASSPGLARGNEQFF. In DNA, the CDR3 is TGTGCCAGCAGCCCGGGACTAGCGAGAGGCAATGAGCAGTTCTTC.

The chain couples TRBV7-2 to TRBJ2-1; D could derive from TRBD1 or TRBD2 (5 bases each). The CDR3 covers 16 residues. The germline V gene has CDR1 SGHTA and CDR2 FQGNSA. V was shortened by 5 bases and J by 2 bases, with 16 bases between the two germline ends. CDR3 bases: TGTGCCAGCAGCCCGCCTAGGGGAGCAGCCTACAATGAGCAGTTCTTC. This codes for CASSPPRGAAYNEQFF.

The chain joins TRBV29-1 to TRBJ2-1, with D perhaps being TRBD1 or TRBD2 (5 bases each). CDR3 length: 11 residues. CDR1 and CDR2 from the germline V gene are SQVTM and ANQGSEA. V lost 6 bases and J 12 bases, leaving 15 bases between the germline ends. The CDR3 protein is CSVPGRRAQFF. For the CDR3, the DNA is TGCAGCGTCCCGGGACGTCGGGCGCAGTTCTTC.

The V call is TRBV19, the J call TRBJ1-1; D is unresolved. Germline CDR1 LNHDA, CDR2 SQIVND (reference sequence). This CDR3 spans 13 amino acids. V was cut by 7 bases and J by 10 bases, with 19 bases left in between. Written as DNA, the CDR3 is TGTGCCAGTACCTTTAACCAAGGTATTGGAGCTTTCTTT. Protein product: CASTFNQGIGAFF.

The chain combines TRBV27 with TRBJ1-5, with TRBD1 as a possible D gene (6 bases). The CDR3 loop spans 14 amino acids. Germline CDR1 MNHEY, CDR2 SMNVEV (reference sequence). The germline V and J ends were trimmed by 11 bases and 0 bases, with 14 bases remaining between them. CDR3 sequence reads: CASSRGISNQPQHF. For the CDR3, the DNA is TGTGCCTCATCGAGGGGGATTAGCAATCAGCCCCAGCATTTT.

The chain combines TRBV20-1 with TRBJ1-2, with D unclear. This CDR3 is 12 amino acids long. CDR1 and CDR2 from the germline V gene are DFQATT and SNEGSKA (reference sequence). With 5 bases removed from V and 3 bases from J, the gap between germline ends came to 10 bases. CDR3: CSAPGGYYGYTF. As DNA, the CDR3 is TGCAGTGCTCCCGGAGGATACTATGGCTACACCTTC.

The chain recombines TRBV5-5 with TRBJ2-7; TRBD1 agrees at 8 bases. CDR3 length: 15 amino acids. V lost 3 bases and J lost 5; bases outside the gene matches: 10. Looked up from germline, CDR1 is SGHKS and CDR2 is YYEKEE (reference sequence). The CDR3 loop reads CASSSIQGEFNEQYF. The DNA of the CDR3 is TGTGCCAGCAGCTCCATACAGGGGGAATTCAACGAGCAGTACTTC.

Worth noting for this clonotype: The junction and the germline gene differ at one end; a read error may be behind it. This chain's CDR3 is CASCRDRGETQYF. The CDR3 DNA is TGCGCCAGCTGCCGGGACAGGGGAGAGACCCAGTACTTC. The chain links TRBV4-2 to TRBJ2-5; 10 positions agree with TRBD1. The CDR3 covers 13 residues. Germline assignment: CDR1 LGHNA and CDR2 YNFKEQ.